The clone carrying this TCR beta chain was counted between two and nine times. Its antigen is still unknown. 5'RACE with constant-segment primers built TCRalpha and TCRbeta cDNA libraries with UMIs. TCRdb called the 5' RACE reads again in MiXCR, with one record for every CDR3 protein. The sample records 450,000 to 650,000 distinct CDR3 sequences, about a sixth being singletons. The entry originates in a study of T-cell memory formation after mild COVID-19. Study as a whole: The study found TCR clusters largely donor specific. Study-wide results and caveats: While clones contracting from day 15 to 85 were balanced between CD4 and CD8, later expanders leaned CD4+. Of the contracting clones, CD4+ ones lay mainly in CM and EM, and CD8+ ones in EMRA.

Trimming stripped 5 bases from V and 1 base from J, with 11 bases between. The CDR3 is 14 amino acids. The germline V gene encodes CDR1 MNHEY and CDR2 SVGAGI. The chain employs TRBV6-5 and TRBJ1-1; D possibly corresponds to TRBD1 (5 bases). The sequence was obtained from an adult woman who had mild COVID-19 (a few samples of this study predate the infection). Cell type and time point are not known. The sample taken for sequencing was PBMCs or a T cell subset sorted from them (not recorded which). The CDR3 DNA follows: TGTGCCAGCAGTCCGCGGGACGGGAACACTGAAGCTTTCTTT. It encodes CASSPRDGNTEAFF.